This T cell receptor beta chain came from a study of cytomegalovirus exposure and HLA in healthy donors. Study at large: One earlier analysis, a look at about 179 million T cells, found more than 100 million unique TCR beta sequences.

Both 60 Vbeta primers and 13 Jbeta primers went into the PCR. Measured with immunoSEQ multiplex PCR; TCRdb has only the in-frame clones, and not every one. This sample has about 63,000 clones, with roughly 70% found just once. This CDR3 is built from 13 residues. Trimming left V 6 bases short and J 4 bases short, with 13 bases between. Germline CDR1 is SGHNT and CDR2 is YYREEE (reference sequence). The TCR sequence derives from a man aged 45-65 years in good health and CMV-seronegative. This chain connects TRBV5-4 to TRBJ1-2; D is ambiguous. The sequenced sample consisted of PBMCs. CDR3 residues: CASTNLQAYGYTF. CDR3 in DNA: TGTGCCAGCACGAACCTGCAGGCCTATGGCTACACCTTC.